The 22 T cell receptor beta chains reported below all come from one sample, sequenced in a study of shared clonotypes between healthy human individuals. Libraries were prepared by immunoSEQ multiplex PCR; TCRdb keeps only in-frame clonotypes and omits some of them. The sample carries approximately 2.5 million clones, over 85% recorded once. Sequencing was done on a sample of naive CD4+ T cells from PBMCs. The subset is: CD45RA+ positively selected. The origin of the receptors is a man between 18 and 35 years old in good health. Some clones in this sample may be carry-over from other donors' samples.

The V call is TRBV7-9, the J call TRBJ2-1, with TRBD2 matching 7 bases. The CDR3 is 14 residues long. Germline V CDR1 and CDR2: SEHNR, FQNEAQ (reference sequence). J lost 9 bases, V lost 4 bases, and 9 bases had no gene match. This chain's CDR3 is CASSSGLGGSEQFF. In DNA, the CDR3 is TGTGCCAGCAGCTCTGGACTAGGCGGTAGTGAGCAGTTCTTC.

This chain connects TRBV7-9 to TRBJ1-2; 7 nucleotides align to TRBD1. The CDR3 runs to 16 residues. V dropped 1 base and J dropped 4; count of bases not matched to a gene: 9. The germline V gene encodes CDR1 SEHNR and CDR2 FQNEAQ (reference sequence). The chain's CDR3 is CASSLVAGGRGYGYTF. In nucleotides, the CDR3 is TGTGCCAGCAGCTTAGTAGCAGGGGGTAGAGGCTATGGCTACACCTTC.

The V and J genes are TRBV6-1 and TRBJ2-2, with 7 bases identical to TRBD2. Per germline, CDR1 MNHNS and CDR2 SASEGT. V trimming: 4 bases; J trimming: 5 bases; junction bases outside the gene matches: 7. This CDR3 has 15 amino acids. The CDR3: CASSAWDYLTGELFF. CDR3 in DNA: TGTGCCAGCAGTGCCTGGGACTATCTTACCGGGGAGCTGTTTTTT.

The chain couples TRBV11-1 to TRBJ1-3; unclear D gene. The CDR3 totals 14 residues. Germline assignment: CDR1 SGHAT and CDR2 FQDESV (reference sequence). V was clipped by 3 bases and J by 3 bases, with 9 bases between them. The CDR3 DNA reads TGTGCCAGCAGCTTTGGACCGCTTGGAAACACCATATATTTT. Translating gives CASSFGPLGNTIYF.

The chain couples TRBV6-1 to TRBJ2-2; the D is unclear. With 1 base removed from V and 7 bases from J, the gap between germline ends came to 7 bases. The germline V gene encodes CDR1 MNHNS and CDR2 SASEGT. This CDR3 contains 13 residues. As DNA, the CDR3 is TGTGCCAGCAGTGAAGATATCGACGGGGAGCTGTTTTTT. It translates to CASSEDIDGELFF.

The CDR3 coding sequence is TGCGCCAGCAGCTTGGGTCCCCTTGTCTTTGAGCAGTACTTC. It translates to CASSLGPLVFEQYF. The chain couples TRBV5-1 to TRBJ2-7; D call uncertain. The CDR3 is 14 residues long. Germline V CDR1 and CDR2: SGHRS, YFSETQ. V was trimmed by 0 bases and J by 7 bases, leaving 14 bases between them. Drawing the rest from reference TRBV5-1 and TRBJ2-7, the complete variable domain is KAGVTQTPRYLIKTRGQQVTLSCSPISGHRSVSWYQQTPGQGLQFLFEYFSETQRNKGNFPGRFSGRQFSNSRSEMNVSTLELGDSALYLCASSLGPLVFEQYFGPGTRLTVT.

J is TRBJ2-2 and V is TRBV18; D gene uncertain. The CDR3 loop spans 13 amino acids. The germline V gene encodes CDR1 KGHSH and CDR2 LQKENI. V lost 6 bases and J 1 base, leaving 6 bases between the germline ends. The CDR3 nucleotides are TGTGCCAGCTCTGACGGGAACACCGGGGAGCTGTTTTTT. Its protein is CASSDGNTGELFF. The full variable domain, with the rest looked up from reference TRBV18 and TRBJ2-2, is NAGVMQNPRHLVRRRGQEARLRCSPMKGHSHVYWYRQLPEEGLKFMVYLQKENIIDESGMPKERFSAEFPKEGPSILRIQQVVRGDSAAYFCASSDGNTGELFFGEGSRLTVL.

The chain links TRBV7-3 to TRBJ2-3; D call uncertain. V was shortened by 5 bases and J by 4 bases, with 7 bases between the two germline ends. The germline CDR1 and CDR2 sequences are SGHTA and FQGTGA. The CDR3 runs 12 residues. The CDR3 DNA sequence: TGTGCCAGCAGCAATTGGGCAGATACGCAGTATTTT. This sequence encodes CASSNWADTQYF.

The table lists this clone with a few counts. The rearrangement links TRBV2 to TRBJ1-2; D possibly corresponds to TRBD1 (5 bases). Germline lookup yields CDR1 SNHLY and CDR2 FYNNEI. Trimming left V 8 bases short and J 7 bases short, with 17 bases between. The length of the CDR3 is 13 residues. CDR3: CASVGQASGGYTF. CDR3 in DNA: TGTGCCAGCGTCGGACAAGCCTCCGGTGGCTACACCTTC.

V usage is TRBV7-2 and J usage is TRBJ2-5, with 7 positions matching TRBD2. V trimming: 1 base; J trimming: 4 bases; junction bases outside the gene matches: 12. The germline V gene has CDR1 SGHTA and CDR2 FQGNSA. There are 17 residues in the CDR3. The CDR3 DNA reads TGTGCCAGCAGCTTAGGAAGGGGAGGGCCAGATTTAGAGACCCAGTACTTC. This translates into CASSLGRGGPDLETQYF.

For the CDR3, the DNA is TGTGCCAGCAGTTTAGCGGGACAGGGACACACAGATACGCAGTATTTT. The encoded protein is CASSLAGQGHTDTQYF. The genes are TRBV28 and TRBJ2-3, with TRBD1 identical over 9 bases. The CDR3 runs 16 residues. Germline V gene lookup returns CDR1 MDHEN and CDR2 SYDVKM. Trimming at V came to 2 bases and at J to 2 bases, leaving 5 bases not matched to a gene.

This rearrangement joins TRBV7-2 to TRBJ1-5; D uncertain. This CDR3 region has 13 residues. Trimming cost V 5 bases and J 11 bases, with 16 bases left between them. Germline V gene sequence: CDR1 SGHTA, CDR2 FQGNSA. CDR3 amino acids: CASSPDTTRAQHF. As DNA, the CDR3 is TGTGCCAGCAGCCCAGACACGACCCGGGCCCAGCATTTT.

In DNA form, the CDR3 reads TGTGCCAGCACCCACGCGCCGAGGCATGGGAACGAGCAGTACTTC. Protein product: CASTHAPRHGNEQYF. J is TRBJ2-7 and V is TRBV7-2; D gene uncertain. The CDR3 has 15 residues. The germline CDR1 and CDR2 sequences are SGHTA and FQGNSA. V lost 7 bases and J 5 bases, leaving 21 bases between the germline ends.

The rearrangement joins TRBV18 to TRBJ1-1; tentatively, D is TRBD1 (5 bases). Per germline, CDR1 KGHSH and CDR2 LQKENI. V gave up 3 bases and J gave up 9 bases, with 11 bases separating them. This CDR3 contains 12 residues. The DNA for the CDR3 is TGTGCCAGCTCACCCTCAGGGCTCCAAGCTTTCTTT. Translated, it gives CASSPSGLQAFF.

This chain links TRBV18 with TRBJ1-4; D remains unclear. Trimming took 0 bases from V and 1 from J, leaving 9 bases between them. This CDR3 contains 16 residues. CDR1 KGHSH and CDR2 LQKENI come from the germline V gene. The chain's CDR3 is CASSPPRAETNEKLFF. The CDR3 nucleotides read TGTGCCAGCTCACCACCTAGGGCAGAAACTAATGAAAAACTGTTTTTT.

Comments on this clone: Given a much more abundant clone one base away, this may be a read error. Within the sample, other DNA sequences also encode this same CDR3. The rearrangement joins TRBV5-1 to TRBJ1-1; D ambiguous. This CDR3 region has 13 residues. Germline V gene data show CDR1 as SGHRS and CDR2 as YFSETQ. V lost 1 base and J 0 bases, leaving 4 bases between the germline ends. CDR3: CASSLTVNTEAFF. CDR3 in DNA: TGCGCCAGCAGCTTGACGGTGAACACTGAAGCTTTCTTT. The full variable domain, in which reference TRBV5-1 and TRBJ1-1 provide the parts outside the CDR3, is KAGVTQTPRYLIKTRGQQVTLSCSPISGHRSVSWYQQTPGQGLQFLFEYFSETQRNKGNFPGRFSGRQFSNSRSEMNVSTLELGDSALYLCASSLTVNTEAFFGQGTRLTVV.

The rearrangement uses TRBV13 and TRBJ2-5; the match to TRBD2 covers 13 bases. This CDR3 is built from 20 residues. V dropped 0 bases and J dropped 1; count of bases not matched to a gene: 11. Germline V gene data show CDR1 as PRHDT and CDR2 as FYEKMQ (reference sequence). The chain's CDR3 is CASSLGVPGLAGLAQETQYF. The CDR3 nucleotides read TGTGCCAGCAGCTTAGGGGTACCGGGACTAGCGGGACTAGCCCAAGAGACCCAGTACTTC.

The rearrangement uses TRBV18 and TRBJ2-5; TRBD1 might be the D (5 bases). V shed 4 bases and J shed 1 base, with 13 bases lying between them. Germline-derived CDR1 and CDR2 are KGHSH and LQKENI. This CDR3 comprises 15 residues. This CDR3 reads CASSRVQVPQETQYF. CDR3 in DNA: TGTGCCAGCTCACGGGTACAGGTGCCCCAAGAGACCCAGTACTTC. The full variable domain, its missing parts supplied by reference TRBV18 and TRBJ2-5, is NAGVMQNPRHLVRRRGQEARLRCSPMKGHSHVYWYRQLPEEGLKFMVYLQKENIIDESGMPKERFSAEFPKEGPSILRIQQVVRGDSAAYFCASSRVQVPQETQYFGPGTRLLVL.

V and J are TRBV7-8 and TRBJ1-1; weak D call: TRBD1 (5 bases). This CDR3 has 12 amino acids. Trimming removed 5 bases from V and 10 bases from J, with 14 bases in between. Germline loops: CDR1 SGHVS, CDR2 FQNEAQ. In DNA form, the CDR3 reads TGTGCCAGCAGCATGGGGGGGATCGGAGCTTTCTTT. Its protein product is CASSMGGIGAFF.

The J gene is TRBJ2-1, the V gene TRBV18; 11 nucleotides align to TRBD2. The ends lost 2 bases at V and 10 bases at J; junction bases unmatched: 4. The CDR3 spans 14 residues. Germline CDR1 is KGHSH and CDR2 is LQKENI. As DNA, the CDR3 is TGTGCCAGCTCACCAGAACTAGCGGGAGTAGAGCAGTTCTTC. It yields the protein CASSPELAGVEQFF.

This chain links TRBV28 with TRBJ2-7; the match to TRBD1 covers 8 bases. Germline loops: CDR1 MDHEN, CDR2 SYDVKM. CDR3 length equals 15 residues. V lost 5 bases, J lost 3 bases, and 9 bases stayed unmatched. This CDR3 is CASSPGQGVIYEQYF. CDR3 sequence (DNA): TGTGCCAGCAGTCCTGGACAGGGTGTGATCTACGAGCAGTACTTC. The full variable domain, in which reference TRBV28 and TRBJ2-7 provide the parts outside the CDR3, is DVKVTQSSRYLVKRTGEKVFLECVQDMDHENMFWYRQDPGLGLRLIYFSYDVKMKEKGDIPEGYSVSREKKERFSLILESASTNQTSMYLCASSPGQGVIYEQYFGPGTRLTVT.

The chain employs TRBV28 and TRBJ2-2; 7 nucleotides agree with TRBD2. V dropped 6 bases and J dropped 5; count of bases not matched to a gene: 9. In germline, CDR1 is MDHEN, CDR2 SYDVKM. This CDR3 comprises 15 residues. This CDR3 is CASSPGGARTGELFF. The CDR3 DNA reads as TGTGCCAGCAGCCCGGGGGGTGCTAGGACCGGGGAGCTGTTTTTT.